Listed below are T cell receptor beta chains from one sample, sequenced in a study of T-cell reconstitution after alpha-beta-depleted transplantation in children. TCRdb re-called the PCR reads through MiXCR, storing one row per CDR3 protein. The table records about 580,000 distinct CDR3 sequences, roughly 24% of them present only once. Sample: PBMCs, mostly from graft donor cells, taken 360 days after TCRalphabeta/CD19-depleted stem cell transplant. These receptors were collected from a boy in the first two years of life who had a stem cell transplant for acute myeloid leukemia, so the T cells may come from the graft donor. Both conserved end residues are part of each CDR3. The size entry is marked missing in some rows and otherwise reads once, few, many or a size class.

>14|many|TRBV20-1|TRBJ1-1
CSARVGVSVTEAFF
>15|.|TRBV6-2/TRBV6-3|TRBJ2-1
CASSYSGPIYNEQFF
>17|.|TRBV10-2|TRBJ2-6
CASGSGIRASGANVLTF
>15|.|TRBV11-1|TRBJ2-7
CASSTTGTPSYEQYF
>14|.|TRBV20-1|TRBJ2-7
CSASGREGTYEQYF
>13|.|TRBV27|TRBJ2-7
CASSLAVGYEQYF
>12|.|TRBV12-3/TRBV12-4|TRBJ2-2
CATMGNTGELFF
>15|.|TRBV20-1|TRBJ2-5
CSASRDRGDEETQYF
>15|.|TRBV6-1|TRBJ2-2
CASKRPRGLTGELFF
>16|few|TRBV20-1|TRBJ2-3
CSATRGLAGMGDTQYF
>16|many|TRBV20-1|TRBJ2-3
CSTLRGVPGEPDTQYF
>15|.|TRBV6-1|TRBJ2-2
CASSPRDTGTGELFF
>19|.|TRBV20-1|TRBJ2-2
CSARDGLGGGGRNTGELFF
>10|.|TRBV2|TRBJ2-7
CATEAYEQYF
>16|many|TRBV29-1|TRBJ1-2
CSVHGQGARSVSGYTF